This T cell receptor beta chain was recovered during a study of blood T cell repertoires in COVID-19. Across the study: Samples of COVID-19 (acute and convalescent) were obtained from the United States, Italy and Spain. Nucleic acid was either cDNA or gDNA, and it came from T cells, B-cell-depleted T cells, or PBMCs.

The germline CDR1 and CDR2 sequences are SGDLS and YYNGEE. The V and J ends lost 4 bases and 7 bases, in that order; junction bases with no gene match: 9. The CDR3 runs to 15 residues. Authors' analysis steps: Estimation of nucleated cell counts relied on the amplification of reference gene primers. Sequencing used immunoSEQ multiplex PCR; TCRdb keeps in-frame clones, though not all of them. The V and J calls and clone size come from that table; D and trimming were worked out from the DNA. Of 25,000 to 30,000 clones listed, roughly 78% were seen once; the top ten hold around 21%. The receptor was derived from a boy aged 2-9 years with active or convalescent COVID-19. V is TRBV9 and J is TRBJ2-3; 10 nucleotides align to TRBD2. The source material was peripheral blood. CDR3 in DNA: TGTGCCAGCAGCCCCAAGGTTAGCGGGAGGTATACGCAGTATTTT. The encoded protein is CASSPKVSGRYTQYF.